The 9 T cell receptor beta chains below come from one sample, sequenced in a study of OX40 agonist ivuxolimab in advanced cancers. Method: immunoSEQ multiplex PCR; TCRdb's copy keeps in-frame clones and lacks some. Among about 66,000 clones listed, roughly 90% were seen once. Sequencing used CD4+ or CD8+ T cells sorted from blood, obtained in a trial of the OX40 agonist ivuxolimab. Receptors were obtained from an adult with an advanced solid tumor such as melanoma, head and neck, liver or kidney cancer.

The gene calls are TRBV6-6 and TRBJ1-1, with D maybe TRBD1 (5 bases). The CDR3 sequence is 15 residues long. Trimming left V 10 bases short and J 2 bases short, with 20 bases between. Germline CDR1 and CDR2: MNHNY and SVGAGI (reference sequence). The chain's CDR3 is CATQGRDPGNTEAFF. The CDR3 coding sequence is TGTGCCACGCAGGGCCGGGACCCCGGAAACACTGAAGCTTTCTTT.

The chain carries TRBV6-5 and TRBJ1-1, with D possibly being TRBD1 (6 bases). Trimming stripped 9 bases from V and 7 bases from J, with 21 bases between. Germline CDR1 is MNHEY and CDR2 is SVGAGI. CDR3 length: 14 residues. For the CDR3, the DNA is TGTGCCAGTGAAAATACAGGGTCGGGAGGTGAAGCTTTCTTT. It specifies CASENTGSGGEAFF.

The chain uses TRBV19 and TRBJ2-1, with D possibly TRBD2 on 5 matching bases. Trimming cost V 3 bases and J 8 bases, with 5 bases left between them. The CDR3 is 11 residues long. Germline V gives CDR1 LNHDA, CDR2 SQIVND (reference sequence). Here the CDR3 reads CASSISDEQFF. CDR3 DNA: TGTGCCAGTAGTATTAGCGATGAGCAGTTCTTC.

The chain has TRBV5-1 and TRBJ2-7, with 10 bases identical to TRBD1. CDR1 is SGHRS and CDR2 is YFSETQ in the germline V gene. The CDR3 is 15 amino acids. The trim removed 0 bases at V and 3 bases at J, leaving 3 bases unmatched. CDR3 sequence reads: CASSLVGQGIYEQYF. In nucleotides, the CDR3 is TGCGCCAGCAGCTTGGTGGGACAGGGGATCTACGAGCAGTACTTC. Variable domain in full (rest from reference TRBV5-1 and TRBJ2-7): KAGVTQTPRYLIKTRGQQVTLSCSPISGHRSVSWYQQTPGQGLQFLFEYFSETQRNKGNFPGRFSGRQFSNSRSEMNVSTLELGDSALYLCASSLVGQGIYEQYFGPGTRLTVT.

V usage is TRBV7-3 and J usage is TRBJ2-3; possibly TRBD2 for D (5 bases). The germline V and J ends were trimmed by 0 bases and 0 bases, with 7 bases remaining between them. This CDR3 has 15 amino acids. CDR1 is SGHTA and CDR2 is FQGTGA in the germline V gene. The CDR3 spells CASSLTGSSTDTQYF. The CDR3 DNA sequence: TGTGCCAGCAGCTTAACGGGGAGCAGCACAGATACGCAGTATTTT.

The chain carries TRBV19 and TRBJ2-6; the D gene is possibly TRBD1 (5 bases). Germline assignment: CDR1 LNHDA and CDR2 SQIVND (reference sequence). The CDR3 has 15 amino acids. V was trimmed by 5 bases and J by 0 bases, leaving 8 bases between them. CDR3 bases: TGTGCCAGTAGTTACAGGCGCTCTGGGGCCAACGTCCTGACTTTC. Residues: CASSYRRSGANVLTF.

V gene TRBV19 combines with J gene TRBJ2-2, with a weak D call TRBD1 (5 bases). The V end was cut by 7 bases, the J end by 0 bases, with 18 bases between. The V gene's germline CDR1 is LNHDA and CDR2 SQIVND (reference sequence). This CDR3 has 17 residues. The CDR3 DNA is TGTGCCAGTACCGCCCCAGGGCAACCTTCGAACACCGGGGAGCTGTTTTTT. Translating gives CASTAPGQPSNTGELFF.

The V call is TRBV5-1, the J call TRBJ2-2, with D possibly being TRBD1 (6 bases). V dropped 0 bases and J dropped 3 bases, with 9 bases sitting between them. The CDR3 has 15 residues. Germline V gene data show CDR1 as SGHRS and CDR2 as YFSETQ. The CDR3 loop reads CASSLEGTYTGELFF. CDR3 coding DNA: TGCGCCAGCAGCTTGGAAGGGACATACACCGGGGAGCTGTTTTTT.

The chain couples TRBV14 to TRBJ2-2, with unresolved D. Per germline, CDR1 SGHDN and CDR2 FVKESK. This CDR3 is 14 amino acids long. V lost 1 base and J 3 bases, leaving 6 bases between the germline ends. Here the CDR3 DNA reads TGTGCCAGCAGCCAAGGCAGGTACACCGGGGAGCTGTTTTTT. This sequence encodes CASSQGRYTGELFF.